These 18 T cell receptor beta chains came from one sample sequenced in a study of early T cells in non-severe SARS-CoV-2 infection. TCRdb analysed the 5' RACE reads with MiXCR anew, one entry per CDR3 protein. The repertoire includes some 31,000 distinct CDR3 sequences, 5.7% of them detected once, and 4.5% to 5.5% sits in the top ten. The sequenced sample was whole blood. Receptor source: an adult who was a healthcare worker with PCR-confirmed SARS-CoV-2 infection or an uninfected control (not recorded which).

The sample holds many counts of this clonotype. This chain connects TRBV12-3 or TRBV12-4 to TRBJ2-7, with a tentative D call TRBD2 (7 bases). The CDR3 is 15 amino acids. V lost 3 bases and J lost 0, with 12 bases in between. The CDR3 coding sequence is TGTGCCAGCAGTTTTAGGGGGGGGCTCTCCTACGAGCAGTACTTC. Its translation: CASSFRGGLSYEQYF.

This clonotype was seen at least ten times. The chain recombines TRBV28 with TRBJ2-2, with TRBD1 as a possible D gene (6 bases). The CDR3 length is 14 residues. V was shortened by 4 bases and J by 4 bases, with 10 bases between the two germline ends. Germline V gives CDR1 MDHEN, CDR2 SYDVKM. This chain's CDR3 is CASSSGQFTGELFF. The CDR3 DNA reads TGTGCCAGCAGTTCCGGACAGTTCACCGGGGAGCTGTTTTTT.

This clonotype has a count of ten or more. The CDR3 DNA is TGTGCCAGCAGCCGTACTGAGGGGACAGGGAGAGGTACCGGGGAGCTGTTTTTT. Residues: CASSRTEGTGRGTGELFF. The chain links TRBV11-2 to TRBJ2-2; the match to TRBD1 covers 9 bases. V shed 5 bases and J 5 bases; nucleotides not matched to a gene: 15. CDR1 and CDR2 from the germline V gene are SGHAT and FQNNGV. The CDR3 extends over 18 amino acids.

This clonotype was picked up many times. The V and J genes are TRBV20-1 and TRBJ1-6; D perhaps matches TRBD1 (6 bases). V shed 1 base and J shed 10 bases, with 14 bases lying between them. Germline assignment: CDR1 DFQATT and CDR2 SNEGSKA (reference sequence). The CDR3 contains 14 residues. In nucleotides, the CDR3 is TGCAGTGCTAGAGTCGGAGGGGGAAGCTCACCCCTCCACTTT. Amino acid sequence: CSARVGGGSSPLHF.

This clonotype is medium-sized by share. CDR3 in DNA: TGTGCCACCAGTGATTTTAGGCAGAGCACAGATACGCAGTATTTT. Its protein product is CATSDFRQSTDTQYF. V and J are TRBV24-1 and TRBJ2-3, with D hard to call. Between the trimmed V and J ends, which lost 1 base and 0 bases, there was a span of 7 bases. The CDR3 is 15 residues long. Germline CDR1 is KGHDR and CDR2 is SFDVKD.

This clonotype appeared many times. The chain recombines TRBV18 with TRBJ2-7; 10 bases map to TRBD1. Per the germline V gene, CDR1 is KGHSH and CDR2 is LQKENI. V gave up 1 base and J gave up 7 bases; unmatched junction bases: 1. The CDR3 contains 13 residues. The CDR3 loop reads CASSPRDRGEQYV. The CDR3 DNA sequence: TGTGCCAGCTCACCACGGGACAGGGGTGAGCAGTACGTC.

In its sample, this clonotype was seen many times. This sequence joins TRBV30 and TRBJ1-5; D unresolved. Deletions cut 0 bases from V and 6 bases from J, with 15 bases between. The CDR3 is 15 amino acids. Germline CDR1 GTSNPN, CDR2 SVGIG (reference sequence). CDR3 in DNA: TGTGCCTGGAGTGTGGCACATGTGGCAGGTCAGCCCCAGCATTTT. Translating gives CAWSVAHVAGQPQHF. Complete variable domain (other parts from reference TRBV30 and TRBJ1-5): SQTIHQWPATLVQPVGSPLSLECTVEGTSNPNLYWYRQAAGRGLQLLFYSVGIGQISSEVPQNLSASRPQDRQFILSSKKLLLSDSGFYLCAWSVAHVAGQPQHFGDGTRLSIL.

This clonotype occurred many times. This chain links TRBV18 with TRBJ2-7; possibly TRBD1 for D (5 bases). The V gene's germline CDR1 is KGHSH and CDR2 LQKENI. The V end was cut by 4 bases, the J end by 7 bases, with 11 bases between. The CDR3 totals 12 residues. The CDR3: CASSLTALEQYF. Here the CDR3 DNA reads TGTGCCAGCTCACTGACAGCACTAGAGCAGTACTTC.

This clonotype occurred many times. The chain couples TRBV7-8 to TRBJ2-5, with unresolved D. V was clipped by 1 base and J by 5 bases, with 5 bases between them. The CDR3 covers 12 residues. Germline V lookup: CDR1 SGHVS, CDR2 FQNEAQ. The CDR3 sequence is CASSLVGETQYF. CDR3 nucleotide sequence: TGTGCCAGCAGCTTAGTTGGTGAGACCCAGTACTTC.

The V gene is TRBV7-2, the J gene TRBJ1-4; D might be TRBD1 (6 bases). Germline values: CDR1 SGHTA, CDR2 FQGNSA. V was pared by 4 bases and J by 5 bases, with 14 bases between. This CDR3 spans 15 amino acids. The CDR3 nucleotides read TGTGCCAGCAGCTCAACAGGGCGGGGGAATGAAAAACTGTTTTTT. Amino acids: CASSSTGRGNEKLFF.

This clonotype occurred many times. The rearrangement uses TRBV10-2 and TRBJ2-7; D may be TRBD1 (6 bases). The V end lost 0 bases, the J end lost 1 base, and 16 bases lay between the germline ends. The CDR3 has 17 residues. The germline CDR1 and CDR2 sequences are WSHSY and SAAADI. The CDR3 is CASSESKKKTGSYEQYV. The CDR3 DNA is TGCGCCAGCAGTGAGTCGAAGAAAAAGACAGGTTCCTACGAGCAGTACGTC.

Many counts were recorded for this clonotype. The chain joins TRBV27 to TRBJ2-7, with a possible D match to TRBD1 (6 bases). V was clipped by 8 bases and J by 0 bases, with 11 bases between them. The CDR3 length is 13 residues. Germline CDR1 is MNHEY and CDR2 is SMNVEV (reference sequence). CDR3 residues: CASVQGTSYEQYV. The CDR3 DNA is TGTGCCAGCGTCCAGGGGACCTCCTACGAGCAGTACGTC.

At least ten counts were recorded for this clonotype. The gene calls are TRBV12-3 or TRBV12-4 and TRBJ2-5; D gene ambiguous. CDR3 length equals 11 residues. The V gene lost 8 bases and the J gene lost 0 bases, with 4 bases spanning the gap. CDR3 sequence reads: CASRNQETQYF. CDR3 sequence (DNA): TGTGCCAGCCGAAACCAAGAGACCCAGTACTTC.

The chain links TRBV27 to TRBJ2-7; TRBD2 agrees at 7 bases. The CDR3 contains 14 residues. CDR1 is MNHEY and CDR2 is SMNVEV in the germline V gene (reference sequence). After removal of 1 base from V and 0 bases from J, the junction contained 0 bases not matched to a gene. The CDR3 DNA sequence: TGTGCCAGCAGTTTATTAGCGGGCTCCTACGAGCAGTACTTC. Translated: CASSLLAGSYEQYF.

CDR3 loop: CASGAGHRFGTDTQYF. As DNA, the CDR3 is TGTGCCAGCGGGGCGGGCCATAGGTTCGGCACAGATACGCAGTATTTT. V and J are TRBV11-2 and TRBJ2-3; D possibly uses TRBD1 or TRBD2 (5 bases each). This CDR3 spans 16 amino acids. Trimming shortened V by 8 bases and J by 1 base, and 19 bases separated the two germline ends. Germline CDR1 SGHAT, CDR2 FQNNGV.

The chain carries TRBV2 and TRBJ2-1; 7 bases fit TRBD2. The CDR3 has 13 amino acids. Germline loops: CDR1 SNHLY, CDR2 FYNNEI. V gave up 7 bases and J gave up 10 bases; unmatched junction bases: 10. The CDR3 sequence: CASTELLAAEQFF. The CDR3 DNA reads TGTGCCAGCACCGAATTGCTAGCGGCCGAGCAGTTCTTC.

This clonotype was counted at least ten times. This chain uses TRBV12-3 or TRBV12-4 with TRBJ2-3, with TRBD2 identical over 7 bases. With V trimmed by 6 bases and J by 6 bases, 12 bases remained unmatched. The CDR3 runs to 15 residues. CDR3 nucleotide sequence: TGTGCCAGCAGCTCACTAGCGATTCCCACCGATACGCAGTATTTT. Translating gives CASSSLAIPTDTQYF.

The chain employs TRBV27 and TRBJ2-1; either TRBD1 or TRBD2 may fit D (6 bases each). Germline loops: CDR1 MNHEY, CDR2 SMNVEV (reference sequence). The CDR3 spans 16 residues. V lost 5 bases and J lost 0, with 14 bases in between. CDR3 region: CASSPPGGPSYNEQFF. Written as DNA, the CDR3 is TGTGCCAGCAGTCCCCCCGGGGGCCCCTCCTACAATGAGCAGTTCTTC.